Following are 20 T cell receptor beta chains from one sample sequenced in a study of cytomegalovirus exposure and HLA in healthy donors. Primers included in the PCR were 60 Vbeta and 13 Jbeta primers. TCRdb's copy holds only in-frame clones and misses some; the assay was immunoSEQ multiplex PCR. The sample records roughly 100,000 clones, around 70% being singletons. The sequenced material came from PBMCs. All receptors derive from a man between 35 and 55 years old in good health and CMV-seronegative.

The genes are TRBV6-1 and TRBJ2-5; D uncertain. The tail of the sequence fits TRBJ2-7 better, so the J call may be wrong. The CDR3 has 13 amino acids. Germline loops: CDR1 MNHNS, CDR2 SASEGT. CDR3 sequence reads: CASSEVSNYEQYF. CDR3 bases: TGTGCCAGCAGTGAGGTCTCAAACTACGAGCAGTACTTC.

J is TRBJ2-7 and V is TRBV5-8; TRBD2 is a possible D gene (5 bases). CDR3 size: 15 residues. V lost 0 bases to trimming and J lost 3 bases, with 13 bases between them. Germline V gene data show CDR1 as SGHTS and CDR2 as YDEGEE. CDR3 region: CASSLDPESGYEQYF. CDR3 DNA: TGTGCCAGCAGCTTGGATCCGGAGAGCGGCTACGAGCAGTACTTC.

This clone was picked up one time. V usage is TRBV29-1 and J usage is TRBJ2-7, with TRBD1 matching 8 bases. The V and J ends lost 6 bases and 0 bases, in that order; junction bases with no gene match: 7. Per germline, CDR1 SQVTM and CDR2 ANQGSEA. The CDR3 covers 14 residues. CDR3 sequence: CSVARDRSSYEQYF. CDR3 nucleotides: TGCAGCGTCGCTCGGGACAGGAGCTCCTACGAGCAGTACTTC.

This clone was observed a handful of times. This CDR3 is also generated by other DNA sequences in the sample. This CDR3 reads CASRGTQEGYTEAFF. The DNA for the CDR3 is TGTGCCAGCAGGGGGACCCAGGAGGGGTACACTGAAGCTTTCTTT. The chain couples TRBV6-1 to TRBJ1-1; possible D gene TRBD1, 5 bases. CDR3 size: 15 residues. Deletions cut 6 bases from V and 3 bases from J, with 17 bases between. Germline CDR1 reads MNHNS; CDR2 reads SASEGT.

V usage is TRBV28 and J usage is TRBJ1-6; 7 bases are a match to TRBD1. Germline V gene data show CDR1 as MDHEN and CDR2 as SYDVKM. The V segment lost 3 bases and the J segment 9 bases; nucleotides outside the gene matches: 11. This CDR3 contains 16 residues. CDR3 sequence: CASSLTSQGGSSPLHF. CDR3 in DNA: TGTGCCAGCAGTTTGACCTCCCAGGGGGGAAGTTCACCCCTCCACTTT.

This chain connects TRBV10-1 to TRBJ2-7; 8 positions agree with TRBD2. Per germline, CDR1 WNHNN and CDR2 SYGVQD (reference sequence). The CDR3 runs to 9 residues. V shed 8 bases and J 10 bases; nucleotides not matched to a gene: 1. The CDR3 spells CASREGQYF. The CDR3 DNA reads TGCGCCAGCCGGGAGGGACAGTACTTC.

The chain employs TRBV7-9 and TRBJ2-7; 7 nucleotides match TRBD1. Germline-derived CDR1 and CDR2 are SEHNR and FQNEAQ (reference sequence). Unmatched junction bases numbered 7, after V lost 6 bases and J lost 2 bases. The CDR3 is 14 residues long. Here the CDR3 DNA reads TGTGCCAGCAGACATTCCGGGACAGCCTACGAGCAGTACTTC. Amino acid sequence: CASRHSGTAYEQYF. The full variable domain, completed using reference TRBV7-9 and TRBJ2-7, is DTGVSQNPRHKITKRGQNVTFRCDPISEHNRLYWYRQTLGQGPEFLTYFQNEAQLEKSRLLSDRFSAERPKGSFSTLEIQRTEQGDSAMYLCASRHSGTAYEQYFGPGTRLTVT.

The chain joins TRBV7-9 to TRBJ2-7; perhaps TRBD1 as D (5 bases). Trimming shortened V by 5 bases and J by 2 bases, and 10 bases separated the two germline ends. CDR3 length: 13 amino acids. Germline lookup yields CDR1 SEHNR and CDR2 FQNEAQ (reference sequence). The chain's CDR3 is CASSPHRTYEQYF. The CDR3 DNA is TGTGCCAGCAGCCCCCACAGGACCTACGAGCAGTACTTC.

The rearrangement uses TRBV10-3 and TRBJ2-2, with D tentatively TRBD1 (5 bases). V lost 5 bases to trimming and J lost 0 bases, with 22 bases between them. The length of the CDR3 is 19 residues. Germline V CDR1 and CDR2: ENHRY, SYGVKD. DNA for the CDR3: TGTGCCATCAGTCGCAGAGAAAGTACAGGACACTCGAACACCGGGGAGCTGTTTTTT. Translated: CAISRRESTGHSNTGELFF.

The chain uses TRBV7-3 and TRBJ2-1; D might be TRBD2 (6 bases). V was cut by 8 bases and J by 7 bases, with 15 bases left in between. The CDR3 sequence is 13 residues long. Germline V CDR1 and CDR2: SGHTA, FQGTGA. This CDR3 is CASGKEGRNEQFF. DNA for the CDR3: TGTGCCAGCGGGAAGGAGGGCCGGAATGAGCAGTTCTTC.

This chain connects TRBV21-1 to TRBJ1-4. TRBV21-1 is described as a pseudogene. CDR3 length: 16 amino acids. The CDR3 sequence: CASTRIGREEDEKLFF. In nucleotides, the CDR3 is TGTGCCAGCACCCGAATAGGCAGGGAGGAGGATGAAAAACTGTTTTTT.

Ten or more counts support this clone. The chain is built from TRBV7-9 and TRBJ2-7; D may be TRBD2 (5 bases). V lost 3 bases to trimming and J lost 6 bases, with 15 bases between them. The CDR3 extends over 14 amino acids. Germline V gene sequence: CDR1 SEHNR, CDR2 FQNEAQ (reference sequence). The CDR3 sequence: CASSFSLGVGEQYF. The CDR3 DNA follows: TGTGCCAGCAGCTTCTCCCTCGGGGTCGGCGAGCAGTACTTC.

The chain joins TRBV5-1 to TRBJ2-3; possible D gene TRBD1, 5 bases. This CDR3 contains 16 residues. Between the trimmed V and J ends, which lost 0 bases and 6 bases, there was a span of 17 bases. Germline V CDR1 and CDR2: SGHRS, YFSETQ. CDR3 nucleotides: TGCGCCAGCAGCTTGGGGGGCGGACGTGGATCCGATACGCAGTATTTT. Protein: CASSLGGGRGSDTQYF.

The chain recombines TRBV29-1 with TRBJ2-7; a weak D match, TRBD2 (6 bases). Trimming took off 3 bases at V and 4 bases at J, with 13 bases between the two ends. The V gene's germline CDR1 is SQVTM and CDR2 ANQGSEA. The CDR3 extends over 13 amino acids. In DNA, the CDR3 is TGCAGCGTTGACCTGGGGACTGGATACGAGCAGTACTTC. Translating it yields CSVDLGTGYEQYF.

The rearrangement joins TRBV10-2 to TRBJ1-1; perhaps TRBD1 as D (5 bases). Trimming took off 1 base at V and 10 bases at J, with 10 bases between the two ends. The CDR3 is made up of 12 amino acids. The germline gives CDR1 WSHSY, CDR2 SAAADI. This CDR3 is CASSEFGGGAFF. The CDR3 DNA is TGCGCCAGCAGTGAGTTCGGGGGTGGAGCTTTCTTT.

This chain uses TRBV5-1 with TRBJ1-4, with D uncertain. CDR3 length: 15 amino acids. The germline V and J ends were trimmed by 0 bases and 3 bases, with 9 bases remaining between them. The germline CDR1 and CDR2 sequences are SGHRS and YFSETQ. The CDR3 protein is CASSLVGKANEKLFF. In nucleotides, the CDR3 is TGCGCCAGCAGCTTGGTGGGCAAGGCTAATGAAAAACTGTTTTTT. The complete variable domain, with remaining parts taken from reference TRBV5-1 and TRBJ1-4, reads KAGVTQTPRYLIKTRGQQVTLSCSPISGHRSVSWYQQTPGQGLQFLFEYFSETQRNKGNFPGRFSGRQFSNSRSEMNVSTLELGDSALYLCASSLVGKANEKLFFGSGTQLSVL.

This clone has just one count. The rearrangement links TRBV4-2 to TRBJ2-7, with 13 positions matching TRBD2. With 4 bases clipped from V and 0 bases from J, the junction kept 6 bases outside the gene matches. The CDR3 spans 17 residues. Per the germline V gene, CDR1 is LGHNA and CDR2 is YNFKEQ. CDR3 amino acids: CASSLLAGGTSSYEQYF. The CDR3, as DNA: TGTGCCAGCAGCCTACTAGCGGGAGGGACGAGCTCCTACGAGCAGTACTTC.

The V call is TRBV5-1, the J call TRBJ1-6; 10 bases agree with TRBD1. Losses at the gene ends were 6 bases for V and 8 bases for J; bases not matched to a gene: 2. The CDR3 is 13 residues long. In germline, CDR1 is SGHRS, CDR2 YFSETQ. CDR3 sequence (DNA): TGCGCCAGCACGACAGGGGGCCATTCACCCCTCCACTTT. Its translation is CASTTGGHSPLHF.

V gene TRBV7-6 combines with J gene TRBJ2-7; D perhaps matches TRBD2 (5 bases). Germline V gene sequence: CDR1 SGHVS, CDR2 FNYEAQ. The CDR3 runs to 14 residues. V lost 5 bases and J 0 bases, leaving 11 bases between the germline ends. CDR3 in amino acids: CASSPRGSSYEQYF. In DNA form, the CDR3 reads TGTGCCAGCAGCCCCCGGGGAAGCTCCTACGAGCAGTACTTC.

Details on this clone: In the same sample, other DNA sequences code for this CDR3. The chain recombines TRBV7-3 with TRBJ2-5, with 11 bases fitting TRBD1. V shed 3 bases and J 8 bases; nucleotides not matched to a gene: 5. CDR1 is SGHTA and CDR2 is FQGTGA in the germline V gene. The CDR3 totals 14 residues. CDR3 nucleotides: TGTGCCAGCAGCTTTGGGACAGGGGGAGAAACCCAGTACTTC. Translation: CASSFGTGGETQYF.